These 4 T cell receptor beta chains came from one sample sequenced in a study of blood T cell repertoires in COVID-19. Data came from immunoSEQ multiplex PCR; TCRdb stores just in-frame clones and leaves some out. Of 200,000 to 250,000 clones listed, approximately 90% are singletons. The sequencing sample was made of peripheral blood. These receptors all stem from a woman aged 18 to 35 who had recovered from COVID-19.

This sequence joins TRBV2 and TRBJ1-1, with D hard to call. CDR1 and CDR2 (germline): SNHLY, FYNNEI. V dropped 6 bases and J dropped 4 bases, with 12 bases sitting between them. This CDR3 comprises 13 residues. In DNA form, the CDR3 reads TGTGCCAGCAGAAGGACGGGAGGCACTGAAGCTTTCTTT. This sequence encodes CASRRTGGTEAFF.

The rearrangement joins TRBV27 to TRBJ1-2; possible D gene TRBD1, 6 bases. This CDR3 spans 16 amino acids. Between the trimmed V and J ends, which lost 2 bases and 3 bases, there was a span of 16 bases. Germline CDR1 and CDR2: MNHEY and SMNVEV (reference sequence). In DNA, the CDR3 is TGTGCCAGCAGTTTAAGCCGGGGGGGCATAGACTATGGCTACACCTTC. Amino acid sequence: CASSLSRGGIDYGYTF.

This chain connects TRBV7-2 to TRBJ2-7, with TRBD2 matching over 8 bases. The CDR3 is made up of 15 amino acids. Looked up from germline, CDR1 is SGHTA and CDR2 is FQGNSA. With 3 bases clipped from V and 1 base from J, the junction kept 5 bases outside the gene matches. CDR3 loop: CASSFSGTLSYEQYF. The CDR3 bases are TGTGCCAGCAGCTTTAGCGGGACTCTTTCCTACGAGCAGTACTTC.

This rearrangement joins TRBV13 to TRBJ2-3; 9 bases line up with TRBD1. The CDR3 runs 16 residues. CDR1 and CDR2 (germline): PRHDT, FYEKMQ (reference sequence). V lost 5 bases, J lost 4 bases, and 10 bases stayed unmatched. The CDR3 loop reads CASSPSGTGLADTQYF. For the CDR3, the DNA is TGTGCCAGCAGCCCCTCCGGGACAGGGTTGGCAGATACGCAGTATTTT.